The T cell receptor (beta chain) described here comes from a study of T cells in Graves' hyperthyroidism and ophthalmopathy. RNA transcripts yielded amplified TCR beta CDR3 regions. The primer set for the first-round RT-PCR of the TCR CDR3 was HTBI. MiXCR was run by TCRdb on the multiplex PCR reads, yielding one entry per CDR3 protein. The table lists hundreds of thousands of distinct CDR3 sequences, around 25% of them singletons, with about a quarter in the top ten. Study results and limitations: Most clonotypes that expanded in the thyroid above 0.001 also showed up in blood.

A note on this clonotype: What it binds is unknown.

Patients were excluded because of uncontrolled infection, other autoimmune disease, pregnancy or lactation. From 8.5 to 10 ml of fresh peripheral blood, PBMCs were isolated. This receptor was identified in a man aged 35-49 years with Graves' hyperthyroidism that later progressed to Graves' ophthalmopathy. Sample: blood.

Here the CDR3 DNA reads TGTGCCAGCAGTTACGCGCGGGGTGGCTCACCCCTCCACTTT. Amino acid sequence: CASSYARGGSPLHF. The chain uses TRBV6-5 and TRBJ1-6; the D is unclear. The CDR3 is made up of 14 amino acids. V lost 2 bases and J lost 10, with 12 bases in between. CDR1 and CDR2 from the germline V gene are MNHEY and SVGAGI.